The clone carrying this TCR beta chain is a singleton in its sample. The CDR3 is 16 amino acids. Germline CDR1 reads LNHDA; CDR2 reads SQIVND (reference sequence). J was trimmed by 5 bases and V by 6 bases; bases with no gene match: 10. This specimen belongs to a study of shared clonotypes between healthy human individuals. The data were produced by immunoSEQ multiplex PCR, yet TCRdb's version contains in-frame clones alone and is incomplete. The table lists roughly 500,000 clones, 81% of them singletons. The gene calls are TRBV19 and TRBJ1-4, with 9 bases matching TRBD1. The receptor was derived from a middle-aged woman in good health. Some clones in this sample may be carry-over from other donors' samples. The sample comprised PBMCs. CDR3 coding DNA: TGTGCCAGTAGCACCTTAGGGACAGGGATAAATGAAAAACTGTTTTTT. Amino acids: CASSTLGTGINEKLFF.